Included here is one TCR beta chain sequence, with context. What it recognizes is unknown. The data are from a study of T-cell reconstitution after alpha-beta-depleted transplantation in children. Whole-study findings and limits: After one year, T-cell counts and TCRbeta diversity mostly came from new T cells.

It was with unique molecular identifiers that the TCRbeta library was prepared. TCRdb passed the PCR reads through MiXCR, listing each CDR3 protein once. The repertoire consists of about 580,000 distinct CDR3 sequences, with 25% to 30% occurring once and the leading ten covering 35% to 40%. The germline V gene has CDR1 SGHRS and CDR2 YFSETQ. The V gene end was trimmed by 4 bases and the J gene end by 4 bases; junction bases not matched to a gene: 10. The CDR3 has 16 amino acids. The sequenced sample was PBMCs, obtained before TCRalphabeta/CD19-depleted stem cell transplant. This TCR was recovered from a boy under two years old with Wiskott-Aldrich syndrome, due to receive a stem cell transplant. The chain joins TRBV5-1 to TRBJ2-3; TRBD2 matches at 9 bases. The CDR3 loop reads CASSLLAGGLPDTQYF. Written as DNA, the CDR3 is TGCGCCAGCAGCCTCCTGGCGGGAGGGCTCCCAGATACGCAGTATTTT.